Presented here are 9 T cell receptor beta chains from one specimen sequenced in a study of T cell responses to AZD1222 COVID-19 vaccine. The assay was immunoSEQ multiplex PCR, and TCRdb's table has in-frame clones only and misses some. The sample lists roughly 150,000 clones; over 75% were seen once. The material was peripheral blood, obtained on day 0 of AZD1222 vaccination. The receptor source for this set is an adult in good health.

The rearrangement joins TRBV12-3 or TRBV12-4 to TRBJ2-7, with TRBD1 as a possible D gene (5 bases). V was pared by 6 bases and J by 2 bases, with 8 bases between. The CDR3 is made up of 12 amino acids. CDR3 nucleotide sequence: TGTGCCAGCAGAGGACACACCTACGAGCAGTACTTC. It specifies CASRGHTYEQYF.

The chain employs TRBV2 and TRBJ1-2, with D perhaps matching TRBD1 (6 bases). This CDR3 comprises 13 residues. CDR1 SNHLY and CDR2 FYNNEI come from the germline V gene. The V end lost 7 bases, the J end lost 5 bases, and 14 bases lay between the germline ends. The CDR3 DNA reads TGTGCCAGCAAAGAGGGACAAACTTATGGCTACACCTTC. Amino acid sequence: CASKEGQTYGYTF.

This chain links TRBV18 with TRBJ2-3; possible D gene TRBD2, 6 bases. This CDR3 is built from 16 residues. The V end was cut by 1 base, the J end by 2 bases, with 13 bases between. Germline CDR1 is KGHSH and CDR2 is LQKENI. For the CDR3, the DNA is TGTGCCAGCTCACCACGGGTCGGGAGTATCACAGATACGCAGTATTTT. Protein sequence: CASSPRVGSITDTQYF.

CDR3 coding DNA: TGTGCCAGCAGCTTAGGGGCAGGCACTTGGTCCTACGAGCAGTACTTC. Its protein is CASSLGAGTWSYEQYF. The chain uses TRBV7-2 and TRBJ2-7; D is unresolved. The CDR3 spans 16 residues. Trimming pared 1 base from V and 1 base from J, leaving 14 bases between. Per germline, CDR1 SGHTA and CDR2 FQGNSA.

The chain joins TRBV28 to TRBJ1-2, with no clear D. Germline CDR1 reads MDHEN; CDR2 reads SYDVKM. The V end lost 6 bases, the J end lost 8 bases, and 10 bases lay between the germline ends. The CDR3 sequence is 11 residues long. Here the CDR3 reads CASRPRVGYTF. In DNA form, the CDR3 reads TGTGCCAGCAGACCTAGGGTGGGCTACACCTTC.

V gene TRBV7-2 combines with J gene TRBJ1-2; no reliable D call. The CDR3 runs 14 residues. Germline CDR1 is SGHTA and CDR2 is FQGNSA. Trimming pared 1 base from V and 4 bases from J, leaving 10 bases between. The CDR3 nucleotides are TGTGCCAGCAGCTTAGTCGGCAGTAGCTATGGCTACACCTTC. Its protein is CASSLVGSSYGYTF.

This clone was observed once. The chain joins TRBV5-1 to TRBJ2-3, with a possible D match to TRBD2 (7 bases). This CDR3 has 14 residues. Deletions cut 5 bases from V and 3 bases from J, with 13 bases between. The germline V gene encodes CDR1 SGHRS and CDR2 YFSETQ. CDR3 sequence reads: CASRGGGRTDTQYF. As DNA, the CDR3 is TGCGCCAGCAGAGGGGGGGGGCGTACAGATACGCAGTATTTT.

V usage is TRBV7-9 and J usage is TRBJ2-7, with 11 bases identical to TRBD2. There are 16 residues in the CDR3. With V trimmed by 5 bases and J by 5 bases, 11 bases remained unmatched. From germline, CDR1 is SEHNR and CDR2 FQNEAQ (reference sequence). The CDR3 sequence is CASSHLGTSGSHEQYF. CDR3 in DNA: TGTGCCAGCAGCCACTTAGGTACTAGCGGGAGCCACGAGCAGTACTTC.

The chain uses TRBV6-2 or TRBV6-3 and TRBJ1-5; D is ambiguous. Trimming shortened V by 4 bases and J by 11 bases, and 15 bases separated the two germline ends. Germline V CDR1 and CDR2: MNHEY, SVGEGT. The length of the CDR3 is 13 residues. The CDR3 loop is CASSLVGTSAQHF. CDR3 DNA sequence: TGTGCCAGCAGTTTAGTCGGAACTTCAGCCCAGCATTTT.